This TCR beta chain was retrieved from a study of patients and donors after allogeneic stem cell transplantation. One entry per CDR3 protein results from TCRdb running MiXCR on the RT-PCR reads. This sample carries approximately 160,000 distinct CDR3 sequences, more than 20% of them seen once, and the ten largest clones take roughly a quarter. The length of the CDR3 is 13 residues. The ends were cut back, 8 bases at V and 0 bases at J, with 11 bases in the middle. This clonotype was seen a few times. The J gene is TRBJ2-7, the V gene TRBV12-3 or TRBV12-4; D possibly matches TRBD1 or TRBD2 (5 bases each). The clonotype originates from a human donor who was either an allogeneic HSCT recipient or a stem cell or donor lymphocyte infusion donor (not recorded which). It is not recorded whose cells these are; they may come from a transplant donor. The sequenced sample was blood, either unsorted or a sorted T cell fraction (not recorded which). CDR3 coding DNA: TGTGCCAGCTCGGGGACGCTCTCCTACGAGCAGTACTTC. This translates into CASSGTLSYEQYF.